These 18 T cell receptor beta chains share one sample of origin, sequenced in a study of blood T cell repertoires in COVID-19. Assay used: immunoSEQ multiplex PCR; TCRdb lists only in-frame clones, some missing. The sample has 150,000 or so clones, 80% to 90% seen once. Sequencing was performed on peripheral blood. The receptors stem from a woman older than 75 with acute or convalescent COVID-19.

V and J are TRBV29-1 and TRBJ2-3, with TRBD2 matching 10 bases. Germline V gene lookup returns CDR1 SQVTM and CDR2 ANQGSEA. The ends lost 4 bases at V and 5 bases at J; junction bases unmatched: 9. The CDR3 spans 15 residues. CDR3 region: CSVVWSGRAVDTQYF. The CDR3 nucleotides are TGCAGCGTTGTTTGGAGCGGGAGGGCCGTAGATACGCAGTATTTT.

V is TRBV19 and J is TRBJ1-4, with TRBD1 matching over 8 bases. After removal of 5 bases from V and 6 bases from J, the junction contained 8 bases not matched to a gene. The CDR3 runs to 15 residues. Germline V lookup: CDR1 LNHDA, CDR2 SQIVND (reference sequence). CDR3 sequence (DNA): TGTGCCAGTAGTCCTCGGACAGGGAATTATGAAAAACTGTTTTTT. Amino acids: CASSPRTGNYEKLFF.

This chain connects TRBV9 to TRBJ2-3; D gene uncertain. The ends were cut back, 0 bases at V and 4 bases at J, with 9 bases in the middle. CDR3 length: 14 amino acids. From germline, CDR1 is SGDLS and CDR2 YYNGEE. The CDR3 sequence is CASSVVSSADTQYF. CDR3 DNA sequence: TGTGCCAGCAGCGTAGTTAGCAGCGCAGATACGCAGTATTTT.

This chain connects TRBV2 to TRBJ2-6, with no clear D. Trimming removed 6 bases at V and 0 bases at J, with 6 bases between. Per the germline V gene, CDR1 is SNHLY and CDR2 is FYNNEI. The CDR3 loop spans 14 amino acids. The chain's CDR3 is CASRANSGANVLTF. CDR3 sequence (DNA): TGTGCCAGCAGGGCCAACTCTGGGGCCAACGTCCTGACTTTC. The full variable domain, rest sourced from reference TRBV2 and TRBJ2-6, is EPEVTQTPSHQVTQMGQEVILRCVPISNHLYFYWYRQILGQKVEFLVSFYNNEISEKSEIFDDQFSVERPDGSNFTLKIRSTKLEDSAMYFCASRANSGANVLTFGAGSRLTVL.

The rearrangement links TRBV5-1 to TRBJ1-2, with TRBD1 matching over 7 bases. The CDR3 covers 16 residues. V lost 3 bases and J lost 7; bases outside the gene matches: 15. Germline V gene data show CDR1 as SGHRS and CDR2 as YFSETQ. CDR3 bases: TGCGCCAGCAGCTACCTCGGGACAGCTGATATTGGTGGCTACACCTTC. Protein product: CASSYLGTADIGGYTF.

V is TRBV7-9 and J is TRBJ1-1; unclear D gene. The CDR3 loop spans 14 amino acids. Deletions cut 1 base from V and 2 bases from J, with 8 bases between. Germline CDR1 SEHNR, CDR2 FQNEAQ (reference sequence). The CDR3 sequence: CASSLGAGNTEAFF. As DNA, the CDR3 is TGTGCCAGCAGCTTAGGGGCAGGAAACACTGAAGCTTTCTTT.

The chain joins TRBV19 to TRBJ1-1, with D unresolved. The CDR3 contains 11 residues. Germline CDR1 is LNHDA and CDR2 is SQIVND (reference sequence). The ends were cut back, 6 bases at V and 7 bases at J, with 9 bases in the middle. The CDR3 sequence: CASSGGLEAFF. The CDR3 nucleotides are TGTGCCAGTAGCGGAGGGCTTGAAGCTTTCTTT.

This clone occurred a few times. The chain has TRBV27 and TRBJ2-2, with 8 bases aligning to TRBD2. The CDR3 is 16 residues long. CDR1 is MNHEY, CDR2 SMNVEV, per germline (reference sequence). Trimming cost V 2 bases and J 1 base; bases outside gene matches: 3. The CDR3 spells CASSLPGGMNTGELFF. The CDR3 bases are TGTGCCAGCAGTTTACCGGGGGGGATGAACACCGGGGAGCTGTTTTTT.

CDR3 coding DNA: TGTGCCAGCAGTGAGACTAGCGGGCTTTTGTTCCACGAGCAGTACTTC. Its translation is CASSETSGLLFHEQYF. V gene TRBV2 combines with J gene TRBJ2-7; 10 positions match TRBD2. Trimming took 3 bases from V and 5 from J; bases not matched to a gene: 10. Germline V lookup: CDR1 SNHLY, CDR2 FYNNEI. There are 16 residues in the CDR3.

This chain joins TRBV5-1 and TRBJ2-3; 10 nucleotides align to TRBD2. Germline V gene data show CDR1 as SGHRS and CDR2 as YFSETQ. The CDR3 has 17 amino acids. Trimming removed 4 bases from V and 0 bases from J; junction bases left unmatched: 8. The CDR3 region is CASSPTLAGASTDTQYF. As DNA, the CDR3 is TGCGCCAGCAGCCCGACCCTAGCGGGGGCTAGCACAGATACGCAGTATTTT.

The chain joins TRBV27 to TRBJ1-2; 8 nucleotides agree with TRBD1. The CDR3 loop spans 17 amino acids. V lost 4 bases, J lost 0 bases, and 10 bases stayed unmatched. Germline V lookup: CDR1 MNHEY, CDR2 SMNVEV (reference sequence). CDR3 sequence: CASSSAHRGLANYGYTF. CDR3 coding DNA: TGTGCCAGCAGTTCCGCGCACAGGGGGTTAGCTAACTATGGCTACACCTTC.

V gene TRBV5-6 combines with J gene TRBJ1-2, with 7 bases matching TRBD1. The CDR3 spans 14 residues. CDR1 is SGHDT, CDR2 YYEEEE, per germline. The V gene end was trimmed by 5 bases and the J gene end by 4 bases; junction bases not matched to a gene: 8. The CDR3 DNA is TGTGCCAGCAGGGATAGACAGGGCGGCTATGGCTACACCTTC. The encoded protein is CASRDRQGGYGYTF.

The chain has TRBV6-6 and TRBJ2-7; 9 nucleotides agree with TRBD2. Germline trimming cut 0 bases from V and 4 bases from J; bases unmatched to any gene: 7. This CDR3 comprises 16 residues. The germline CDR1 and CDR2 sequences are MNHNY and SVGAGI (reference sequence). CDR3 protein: CASSYSAGLAIYEQYF. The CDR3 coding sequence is TGTGCCAGCAGTTACTCTGCCGGACTAGCGATTTACGAGCAGTACTTC.

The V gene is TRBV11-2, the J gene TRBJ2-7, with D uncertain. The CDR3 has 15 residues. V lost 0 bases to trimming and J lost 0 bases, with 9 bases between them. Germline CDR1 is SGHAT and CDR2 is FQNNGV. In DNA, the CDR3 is TGTGCCAGCAGCTTAGACCAAACGAGCTCCTACGAGCAGTACTTC. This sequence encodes CASSLDQTSSYEQYF.

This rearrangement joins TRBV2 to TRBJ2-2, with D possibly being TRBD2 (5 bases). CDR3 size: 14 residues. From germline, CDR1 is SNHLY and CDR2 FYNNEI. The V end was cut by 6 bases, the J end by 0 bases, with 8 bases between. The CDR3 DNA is TGTGCCAGCAGGGAGGACCCGAACACCGGGGAGCTGTTTTTT. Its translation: CASREDPNTGELFF.

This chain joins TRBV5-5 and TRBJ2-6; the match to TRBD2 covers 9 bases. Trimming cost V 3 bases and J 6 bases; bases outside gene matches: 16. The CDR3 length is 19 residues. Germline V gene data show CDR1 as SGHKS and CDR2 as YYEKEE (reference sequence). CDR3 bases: TGTGCCAGCAGCTCTAGGGACTGGCGGGGGGGCCGGGTGGCCAACGTCCTGACTTTC. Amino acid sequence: CASSSRDWRGGRVANVLTF.

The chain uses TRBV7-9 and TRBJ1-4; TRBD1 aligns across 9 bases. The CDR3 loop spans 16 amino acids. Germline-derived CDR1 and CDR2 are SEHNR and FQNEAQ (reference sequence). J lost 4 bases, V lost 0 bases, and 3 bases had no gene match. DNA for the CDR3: TGTGCCAGCAGCTTAGCGGGACAGGGTAGTAATGAAAAACTGTTTTTT. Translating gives CASSLAGQGSNEKLFF.

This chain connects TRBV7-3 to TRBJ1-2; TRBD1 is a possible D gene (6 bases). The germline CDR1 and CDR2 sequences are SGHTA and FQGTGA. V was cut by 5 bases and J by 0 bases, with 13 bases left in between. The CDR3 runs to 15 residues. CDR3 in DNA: TGTGCCAGCAGCCCCATAGGGGGTGCTAACTATGGCTACACCTTC. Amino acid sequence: CASSPIGGANYGYTF.